This T cell receptor beta chain originates from a study of OX40 agonist ivuxolimab in advanced cancers. Points from the study as a whole: At 0.1 to 3.0 mg/kg, CD4+ and CD8+ blood T cells expanded clonally by week 6.

Comments on this clone: No antigen is known for it.

Only in-frame clones appear in the TCRdb table, and some are missing; sequencing was by immunoSEQ multiplex PCR. The sample includes roughly 60,000 clones, about 88% of them seen just once. Germline CDR1 reads KGHSH; CDR2 reads LQKENI. This CDR3 region has 14 residues. V was clipped by 6 bases and J by 0 bases, with 11 bases between them. Samples were taken at baseline and on day 1 of cycles 4 and 7. The gene calls are TRBV18 and TRBJ1-1, with no clear D. This sequence originates from an adult with an advanced solid tumor such as melanoma, head and neck, liver or kidney cancer. The sample in question was CD4+ or CD8+ T cells sorted from blood, obtained in a trial of the OX40 agonist ivuxolimab. The CDR3 bases are TGTGCCAGCTCGCAGATGGGGATGAACACTGAAGCTTTCTTT. Amino acids: CASSQMGMNTEAFF.